The 13 T cell receptor beta chains reported below all come from one sample, sequenced in a study of T cell changes during pregnancy in multiple sclerosis. Some clones are missing from TCRdb's copy, which holds only in-frame ones; the method was immunoSEQ multiplex PCR. The repertoire has more than 65,000 clones, 75% to 95% of them found once; the top ten carry less than 0.45%. Sequences were derived from CD4+ T cells from peripheral blood mononuclear cells, sampled before pregnancy. The receptors were gathered from a female donor with multiple sclerosis, enrolled in a pregnancy study.

The chain is built from TRBV19 and TRBJ1-1; 8 bases agree with TRBD1. CDR1 is LNHDA and CDR2 is SQIVND in the germline V gene (reference sequence). The ends lost 3 bases at V and 1 base at J; junction bases unmatched: 10. This CDR3 has 17 amino acids. The CDR3, as DNA: TGTGCCAGTAGTATGGGACAGGCACGAAGGGGGAACACTGAAGCTTTCTTT. Translating gives CASSMGQARRGNTEAFF.

This chain links TRBV7-9 with TRBJ2-2; TRBD1 is a possible D gene (6 bases). Germline CDR1 SEHNR, CDR2 FQNEAQ (reference sequence). This CDR3 has 13 amino acids. Trimming shortened V by 1 base and J by 14 bases, and 14 bases separated the two germline ends. CDR3 nucleotides: TGTGCCAGCAGCTTAGTAGGGGGAAGAGAACTGTTTTTT. It codes for CASSLVGGRELFF.

V gene TRBV9 combines with J gene TRBJ2-1; TRBD2 agrees at 9 bases. Germline lookup yields CDR1 SGDLS and CDR2 YYNGEE. This CDR3 is built from 14 residues. J gave up 5 bases and V 4 bases, and 4 bases lay outside the gene matches. The CDR3 loop is CASSPRTSDNEQFF. In nucleotides, the CDR3 is TGTGCCAGCAGCCCGCGGACTAGCGACAATGAGCAGTTCTTC.

The rearrangement uses TRBV18 and TRBJ2-1; no firm D call. The CDR3 runs 15 residues. V gave up 3 bases and J gave up 4 bases, with 13 bases separating them. Per germline, CDR1 KGHSH and CDR2 LQKENI. CDR3 DNA: TGTGCCAGCTCACCGGGCATTAGAACATACAATGAGCAGTTCTTC. Its protein product is CASSPGIRTYNEQFF.

This chain links TRBV9 with TRBJ2-7; possible D gene TRBD2, 5 bases. Between the trimmed V and J ends, which lost 4 bases and 5 bases, there was a span of 16 bases. Germline CDR1 reads SGDLS; CDR2 reads YYNGEE. The CDR3 loop spans 14 amino acids. The CDR3 DNA reads as TGTGCCAGCAGCACCGGGGAAGGTCGGGACGAGCAGTACTTC. Residues: CASSTGEGRDEQYF.

The chain is built from TRBV18 and TRBJ2-5, with D possibly being TRBD1 (6 bases). Trimming cost V 0 bases and J 5 bases, with 10 bases left between them. The CDR3 runs to 14 residues. Germline CDR1 KGHSH, CDR2 LQKENI. In DNA, the CDR3 is TGTGCCAGCTCACCACCGGGGGCCGGTGAGACCCAGTACTTC. Residues: CASSPPGAGETQYF.

About this clone: Relative to the germline gene, one junction end is altered; a read error may explain this. V usage is TRBV7-7 and J usage is TRBJ2-1, with D possibly being TRBD1 (5 bases). This CDR3 is 13 amino acids long. The V gene's germline CDR1 is SSHAT and CDR2 FNYEAQ (reference sequence). The DNA for the CDR3 is TGTGCTAGCAGTTACGCTCAGGGCAATGAGCAGTTCTTC. Translation: CASSYAQGNEQFF.

Only one count was recorded for this clone. The CDR3 here is CASSVNPGAVNQPQHF. For the CDR3, the DNA is TGTGCCAGCTCAGTGAACCCAGGGGCGGTTAATCAGCCCCAGCATTTT. V gene TRBV2 combines with J gene TRBJ1-5; tentative D call: TRBD1 (6 bases). The V gene lost 8 bases and the J gene lost 4 bases, with 21 bases spanning the gap. Germline V lookup: CDR1 SNHLY, CDR2 FYNNEI. This CDR3 is built from 16 residues.

CDR3 sequence reads: CASRGGGETQYF. As DNA, the CDR3 is TGTGCCAGCAGAGGAGGTGGAGAGACCCAGTACTTC. This chain connects TRBV2 to TRBJ2-5; maybe TRBD2 (5 bases). Trimming pared 6 bases from V and 4 bases from J, leaving 9 bases between. The CDR3 extends over 12 amino acids. CDR1 and CDR2 from the germline V gene are SNHLY and FYNNEI.

The rearrangement uses TRBV6-6 and TRBJ2-4; D may be TRBD1 (5 bases). V was shortened by 10 bases and J by 11 bases, with 15 bases between the two germline ends. The CDR3 is made up of 11 amino acids. Germline V gene lookup returns CDR1 MNHNY and CDR2 SVGAGI (reference sequence). The CDR3 coding sequence is TGTGCCATCGGTCTACAGGCCGTTCAGTACTTC. This translates into CAIGLQAVQYF.

The chain couples TRBV5-4 to TRBJ1-1, with TRBD1 identical over 10 bases. With 4 bases clipped from V and 5 bases from J, the junction kept 5 bases outside the gene matches. From germline, CDR1 is SGHNT and CDR2 YYREEE (reference sequence). This CDR3 contains 14 residues. CDR3 region: CASSGGQGRTEAFF. In nucleotides, the CDR3 is TGTGCCAGCAGCGGGGGACAGGGGAGGACTGAAGCTTTCTTT.

The chain recombines TRBV27 with TRBJ1-6, with no clear D. This CDR3 comprises 19 residues. V was trimmed by 2 bases and J by 0 bases, leaving 17 bases between them. Germline V lookup: CDR1 MNHEY, CDR2 SMNVEV (reference sequence). CDR3 sequence: CASSLQRLTKSSYNSPLHF. Here the CDR3 DNA reads TGTGCCAGCAGTTTACAGCGACTGACTAAGAGCTCCTATAATTCACCCCTCCACTTT.

This chain connects TRBV30 to TRBJ2-3; tentative D call: TRBD1 (5 bases). The CDR3 length is 13 residues. Trimming pared 5 bases from V and 1 base from J, leaving 10 bases between. Germline CDR1 GTSNPN, CDR2 SVGIG (reference sequence). As DNA, the CDR3 is TGTGCCTGGGTGACAGCCGGCACAGATACGCAGTATTTT. It yields the protein CAWVTAGTDTQYF.